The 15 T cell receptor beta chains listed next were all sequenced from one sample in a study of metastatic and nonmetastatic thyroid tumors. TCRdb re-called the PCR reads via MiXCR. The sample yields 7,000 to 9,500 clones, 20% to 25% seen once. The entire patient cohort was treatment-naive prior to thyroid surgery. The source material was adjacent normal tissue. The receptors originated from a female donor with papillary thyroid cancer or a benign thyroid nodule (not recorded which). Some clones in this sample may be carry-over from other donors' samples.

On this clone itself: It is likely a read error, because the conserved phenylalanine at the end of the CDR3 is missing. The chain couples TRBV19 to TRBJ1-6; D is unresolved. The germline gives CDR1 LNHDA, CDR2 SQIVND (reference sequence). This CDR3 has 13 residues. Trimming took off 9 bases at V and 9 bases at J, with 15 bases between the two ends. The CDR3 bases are TGTGCCAGCCAAGACTCCGAGTGTTCACCCCTCCACTAT. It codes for CASQDSECSPLHY.

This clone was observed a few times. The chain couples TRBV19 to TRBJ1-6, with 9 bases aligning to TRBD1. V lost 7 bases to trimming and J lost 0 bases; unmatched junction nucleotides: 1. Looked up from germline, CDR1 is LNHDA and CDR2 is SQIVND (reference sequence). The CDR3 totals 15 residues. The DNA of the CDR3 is TGTGCCAGTACGACAGGGGGCTCCTATAATTCACCCCTCCACTTT. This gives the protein CASTTGGSYNSPLHF. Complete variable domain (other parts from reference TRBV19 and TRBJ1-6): DGGITQSPKYLFRKEGQNVTLSCEQNLNHDAMYWYRQDPGQGLRLIYYSQIVNDFQKGDIAEGYSVSREKKESFPLTVTSAQKNPTAFYLCASTTGGSYNSPLHFGNGTRLTVT.

The CDR3 nucleotides are TGTGCCAGCAGCTTCGACAGGAACTATGGCTACACCTTC. Translated, it gives CASSFDRNYGYTF. The chain couples TRBV7-8 to TRBJ1-2; D perhaps matches TRBD1 (6 bases). Trimming took off 3 bases at V and 2 bases at J, with 7 bases between the two ends. Germline lookup yields CDR1 SGHVS and CDR2 FQNEAQ. The CDR3 covers 13 residues.

CDR3 amino acids: CASLAKRGVEEQYF. CDR3 sequence (DNA): TGTGCCAGCTTAGCTAAGCGGGGGGTTGAGGAGCAGTACTTC. V gene TRBV25-1 combines with J gene TRBJ2-7, with 9 bases identical to TRBD2. CDR3 length: 14 amino acids. Per germline, CDR1 MGHDK and CDR2 SYGVNS. V lost 8 bases to trimming and J lost 7 bases; unmatched junction nucleotides: 12.

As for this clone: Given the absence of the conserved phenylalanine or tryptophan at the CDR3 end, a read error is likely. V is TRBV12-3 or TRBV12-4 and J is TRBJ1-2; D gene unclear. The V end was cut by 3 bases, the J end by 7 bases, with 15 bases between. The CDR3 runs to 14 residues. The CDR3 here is CASSFVSWMGGYTY. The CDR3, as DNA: TGTGCCAGCAGTTTTGTTTCATGGATGGGTGGCTACACCTAC.

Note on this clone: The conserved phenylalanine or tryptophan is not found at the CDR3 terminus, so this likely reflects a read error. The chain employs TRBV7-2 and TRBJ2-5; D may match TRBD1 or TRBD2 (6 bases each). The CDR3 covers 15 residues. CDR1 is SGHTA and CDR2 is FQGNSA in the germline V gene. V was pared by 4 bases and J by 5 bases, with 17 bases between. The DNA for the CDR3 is TGTGCCAGCAGCTCGAGGACAGTCGGGGGCGAGACCCAGTACCTC. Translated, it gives CASSSRTVGGETQYL.

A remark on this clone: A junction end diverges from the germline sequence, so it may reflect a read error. Here the CDR3 reads CASRETGGHYSGANVLAF. The CDR3 bases are TGTGCCAGCAGGGAGACAGGGGGCCACTACTCTGGGGCCAACGTCCTGGCTTTC. V usage is TRBV12-3 or TRBV12-4 and J usage is TRBJ2-6, with TRBD1 identical over 10 bases. The CDR3 is 18 residues long.

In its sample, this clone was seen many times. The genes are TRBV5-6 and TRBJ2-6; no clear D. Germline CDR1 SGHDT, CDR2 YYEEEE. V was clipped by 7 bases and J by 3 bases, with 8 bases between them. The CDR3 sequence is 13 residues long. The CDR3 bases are TGTGCCAGCGGGTACGGTGGGGCCAACGTCCTGACTTTC. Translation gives CASGYGGANVLTF.

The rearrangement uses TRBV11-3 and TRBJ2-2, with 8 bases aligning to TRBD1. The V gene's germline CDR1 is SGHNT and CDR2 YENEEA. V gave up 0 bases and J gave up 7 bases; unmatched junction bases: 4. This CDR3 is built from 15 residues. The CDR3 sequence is CASSLDPGGSGELFF. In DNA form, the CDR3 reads TGTGCCAGCAGCTTAGATCCAGGGGGCAGCGGGGAGCTGTTTTTT.

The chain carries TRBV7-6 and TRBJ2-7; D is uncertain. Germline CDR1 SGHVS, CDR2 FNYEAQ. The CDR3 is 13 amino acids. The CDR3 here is CESSPRPTAEQYF. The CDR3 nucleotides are TGTGAAAGCAGCCCTCGACCTACAGCCGAGCAGTACTTC.

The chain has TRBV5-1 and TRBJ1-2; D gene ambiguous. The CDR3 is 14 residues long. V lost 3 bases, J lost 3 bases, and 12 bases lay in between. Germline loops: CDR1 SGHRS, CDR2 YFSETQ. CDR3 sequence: CASSSSGVDYGYTF. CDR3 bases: TGCGCCAGCAGCTCTTCCGGGGTAGACTATGGCTACACCTTC.

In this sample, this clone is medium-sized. The CDR3 spells CASSYSRTVPYYGYTF. The CDR3 DNA is TGTGCCAGCAGTTACTCTCGGACAGTTCCTTATTATGGCTACACCTTC. The chain recombines TRBV6-2 or TRBV6-3 with TRBJ1-2; TRBD1 might be the D (6 bases). This CDR3 comprises 16 residues. CDR1 is MNHEY and CDR2 is SVGEGT in the germline V gene. V was pared by 0 bases and J by 5 bases, with 16 bases between.

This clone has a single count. The DNA for the CDR3 is TGTGCCAGCAGTCCCCCTAGGGACGGAGAGAGCTCTGGGGCCAACGTCCTGACTTTC. This sequence encodes CASSPPRDGESSGANVLTF. The rearrangement links TRBV6-1 to TRBJ2-6; D is perhaps TRBD1 or TRBD2 (5 bases each). The CDR3 is 19 residues long. V dropped 5 bases and J dropped 0 bases, with 20 bases sitting between them. Germline V gene data show CDR1 as MNHNS and CDR2 as SASEGT.

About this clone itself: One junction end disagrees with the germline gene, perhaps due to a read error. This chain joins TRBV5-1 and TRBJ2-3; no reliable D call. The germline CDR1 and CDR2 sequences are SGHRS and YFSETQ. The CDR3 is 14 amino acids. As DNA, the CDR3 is TGCGCCAGCATCGCCGGACGGCGCACAGACACGCAGTATTTT. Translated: CASIAGRRTDTQYF.

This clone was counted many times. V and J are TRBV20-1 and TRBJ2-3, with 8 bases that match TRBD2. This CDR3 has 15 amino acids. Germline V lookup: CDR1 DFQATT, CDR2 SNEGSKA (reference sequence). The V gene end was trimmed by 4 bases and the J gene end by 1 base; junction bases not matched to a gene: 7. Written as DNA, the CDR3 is TGCAGTGCTACTCCCCCGGGACTAGGCACAGATACGCAGTATTTT. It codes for CSATPPGLGTDTQYF.